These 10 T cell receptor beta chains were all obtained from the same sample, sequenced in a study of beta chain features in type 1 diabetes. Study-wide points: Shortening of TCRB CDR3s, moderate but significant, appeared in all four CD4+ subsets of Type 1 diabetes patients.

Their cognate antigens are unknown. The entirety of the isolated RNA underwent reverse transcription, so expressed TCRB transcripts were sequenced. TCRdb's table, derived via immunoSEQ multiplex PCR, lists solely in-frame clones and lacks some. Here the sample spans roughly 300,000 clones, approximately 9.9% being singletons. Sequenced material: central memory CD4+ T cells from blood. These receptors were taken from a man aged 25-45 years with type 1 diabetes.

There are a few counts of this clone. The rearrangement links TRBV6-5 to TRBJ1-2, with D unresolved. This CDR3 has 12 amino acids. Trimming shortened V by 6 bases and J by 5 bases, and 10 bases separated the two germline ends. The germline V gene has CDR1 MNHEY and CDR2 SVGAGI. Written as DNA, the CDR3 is TGTGCCAGCAGCACACGGGGTTATGGCTACACCTTC. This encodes CASSTRGYGYTF.

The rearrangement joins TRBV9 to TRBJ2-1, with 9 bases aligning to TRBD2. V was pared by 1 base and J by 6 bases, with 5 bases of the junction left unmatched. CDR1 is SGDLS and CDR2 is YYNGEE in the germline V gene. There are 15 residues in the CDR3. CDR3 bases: TGTGCCAGCAGCGTATATCTAGCGGGGCTCAATGAGCAGTTCTTC. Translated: CASSVYLAGLNEQFF.

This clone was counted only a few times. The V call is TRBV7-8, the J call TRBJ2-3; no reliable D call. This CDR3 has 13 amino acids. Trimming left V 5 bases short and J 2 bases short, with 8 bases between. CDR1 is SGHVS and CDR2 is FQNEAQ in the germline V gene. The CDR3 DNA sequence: TGTGCCAGCAGCCATGGAACCACAGATACGCAGTATTTT. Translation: CASSHGTTDTQYF.

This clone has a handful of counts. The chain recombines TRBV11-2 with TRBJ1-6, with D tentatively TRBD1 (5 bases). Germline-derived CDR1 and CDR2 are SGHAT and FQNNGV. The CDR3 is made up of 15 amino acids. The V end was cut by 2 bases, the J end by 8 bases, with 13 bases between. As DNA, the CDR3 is TGTGCCAGCAGCTTATCTCGGGGCGCGGATTCACCCCTCCACTTT. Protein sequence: CASSLSRGADSPLHF. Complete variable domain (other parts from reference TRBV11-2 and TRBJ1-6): EAGVAQSPRYKIIEKRQSVAFWCNPISGHATLYWYQQILGQGPKLLIQFQNNGVVDDSQLPKDRFSAERLKGVDSTLKIQPAKLEDSAVYLCASSLSRGADSPLHFGNGTRLTVT.

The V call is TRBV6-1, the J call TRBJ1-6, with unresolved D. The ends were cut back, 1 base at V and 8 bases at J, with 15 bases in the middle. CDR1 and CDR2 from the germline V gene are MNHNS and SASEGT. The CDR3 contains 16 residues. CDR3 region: CASSEGRIRRDSPLHF. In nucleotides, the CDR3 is TGTGCCAGCAGTGAAGGGCGGATCAGAAGGGATTCACCCCTCCACTTT.

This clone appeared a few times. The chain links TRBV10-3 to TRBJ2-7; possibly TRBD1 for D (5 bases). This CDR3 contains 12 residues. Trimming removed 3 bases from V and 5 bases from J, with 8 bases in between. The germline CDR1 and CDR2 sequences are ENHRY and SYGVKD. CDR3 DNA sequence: TGTGCCATCAGTGAAGGGGATCACGAGCAGTACTTC. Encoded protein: CAISEGDHEQYF.

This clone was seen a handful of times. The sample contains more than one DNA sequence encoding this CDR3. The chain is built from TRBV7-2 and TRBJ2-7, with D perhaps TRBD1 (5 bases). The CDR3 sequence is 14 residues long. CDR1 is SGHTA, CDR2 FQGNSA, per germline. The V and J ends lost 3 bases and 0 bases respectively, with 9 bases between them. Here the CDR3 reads CASSFQGSSYEQYF. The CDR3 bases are TGTGCCAGCAGCTTTCAGGGAAGCTCCTACGAGCAGTACTTC.

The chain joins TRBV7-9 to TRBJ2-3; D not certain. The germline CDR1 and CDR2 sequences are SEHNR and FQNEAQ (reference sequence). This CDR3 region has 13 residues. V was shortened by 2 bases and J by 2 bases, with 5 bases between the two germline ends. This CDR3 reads CASSLIYTDTQYF. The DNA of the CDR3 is TGTGCCAGCAGCTTAATTTACACAGATACGCAGTATTTT.

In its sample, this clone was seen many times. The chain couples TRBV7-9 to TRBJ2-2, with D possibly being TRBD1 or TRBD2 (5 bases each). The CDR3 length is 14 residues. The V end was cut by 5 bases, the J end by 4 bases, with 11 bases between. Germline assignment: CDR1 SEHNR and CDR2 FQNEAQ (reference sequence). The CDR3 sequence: CASSTAGSTGELFF. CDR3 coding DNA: TGTGCCAGCAGCACCGCAGGGAGCACCGGGGAGCTGTTTTTT. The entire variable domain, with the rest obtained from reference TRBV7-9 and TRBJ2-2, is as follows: DTGVSQNPRHKITKRGQNVTFRCDPISEHNRLYWYRQTLGQGPEFLTYFQNEAQLEKSRLLSDRFSAERPKGSFSTLEIQRTEQGDSAMYLCASSTAGSTGELFFGEGSRLTVL.

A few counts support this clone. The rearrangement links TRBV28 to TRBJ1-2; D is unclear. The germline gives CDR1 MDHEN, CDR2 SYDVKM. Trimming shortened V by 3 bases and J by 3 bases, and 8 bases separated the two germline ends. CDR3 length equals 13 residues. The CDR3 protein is CASSFGQYYGYTF. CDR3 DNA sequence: TGTGCCAGCAGTTTTGGGCAGTACTATGGCTACACCTTC.